The 8 T cell receptor beta chains reported below all come from one sample, sequenced in a study of blood T cell repertoires in COVID-19. Only in-frame clones appear in the TCRdb table, and some are missing; sequencing was by immunoSEQ multiplex PCR. The sample lists approximately 140,000 clones; about nine tenths were seen once. The sample was peripheral blood. All receptors come from a woman aged 55 to 70 with active or convalescent COVID-19.

This chain uses TRBV11-3 with TRBJ2-1; weak D call: TRBD1 (6 bases). The V end was cut by 0 bases, the J end by 9 bases, with 12 bases between. From germline, CDR1 is SGHNT and CDR2 YENEEA. The CDR3 has 14 amino acids. The CDR3: CASSLEGRGVEQFF. CDR3 nucleotide sequence: TGTGCCAGCAGCTTAGAAGGCAGGGGAGTTGAGCAGTTCTTC.

The CDR3 loop is CASSLQAGTLVKLFF. CDR3 in DNA: TGTGCCAGTAGTCTCCAAGCAGGCACATTAGTAAAACTGTTTTTT. The V call is TRBV19, the J call TRBJ1-4; the D is unclear. V lost 5 bases, J lost 10 bases, and 20 bases lay in between. Per germline, CDR1 LNHDA and CDR2 SQIVND (reference sequence). The CDR3 spans 15 residues.

This clone was observed once. The chain has TRBV3-1 (or the pseudogene TRBV3-2) and TRBJ1-5; D is possibly TRBD1 (5 bases). CDR1 and CDR2 from the germline V gene are LGHDT and YNNKEL (reference sequence). V lost 3 bases, J lost 5 bases, and 11 bases lay in between. The CDR3 covers 14 residues. The CDR3 DNA sequence: TGTGCCAGCAGCCACCCAGGGAGGGATCAGCCCCAGCATTTT. It is translated as CASSHPGRDQPQHF.

This clone was seen once. This sequence joins TRBV4-1 and TRBJ1-1; 9 bases align to TRBD1. CDR1 is MGHRA, CDR2 YSYEKL, per germline. The V gene end was trimmed by 1 base and the J gene end by 7 bases; junction bases not matched to a gene: 7. CDR3 length equals 15 residues. The CDR3 DNA is TGCGCCAGCAGCCAAGGGGGGACAGGGATTATTGAAGCTTTCTTT. Protein sequence: CASSQGGTGIIEAFF.

V gene TRBV15 combines with J gene TRBJ2-2; D may be TRBD1 (5 bases). V lost 5 bases, J lost 4 bases, and 17 bases lay in between. The germline CDR1 and CDR2 sequences are LNHNV and YYDKDF (reference sequence). The CDR3 totals 16 residues. The CDR3, as DNA: TGTGCCACCAGCGCACGACGGACACAGACCACCGGGGAGCTGTTTTTT. Its protein product is CATSARRTQTTGELFF.

This clone turned up a few times. The chain is built from TRBV5-4 and TRBJ2-7, with TRBD1 matching over 10 bases. The CDR3 has 15 amino acids. The germline gives CDR1 SGHNT, CDR2 YYREEE (reference sequence). The J segment lost 0 bases and the V segment lost 5 bases, leaving 5 bases of the junction unmatched. CDR3 protein: CASRSDRGRSYEQYF. For the CDR3, the DNA is TGTGCCAGCAGATCCGACAGGGGGCGCTCCTACGAGCAGTACTTC.

J is TRBJ1-5 and V is TRBV7-2; weak D call: TRBD1 (6 bases). Germline V gene lookup returns CDR1 SGHTA and CDR2 FQGNSA. The CDR3 runs to 14 residues. V lost 4 bases, J lost 7 bases, and 14 bases lay in between. CDR3 in amino acids: CASSSLAQGQPQHF. Here the CDR3 DNA reads TGTGCCAGCAGCTCATTAGCTCAGGGGCAGCCCCAGCATTTT.

In this sample, this clone turned up once. This chain uses TRBV6-1 with TRBJ2-5; the match to TRBD2 covers 12 bases. The CDR3 is 15 residues long. After removal of 6 bases from V and 5 bases from J, the junction contained 7 bases not matched to a gene. The germline V gene encodes CDR1 MNHNS and CDR2 SASEGT. This chain's CDR3 is CASRRLAGERETQYF. DNA for the CDR3: TGTGCCAGCAGAAGACTAGCGGGGGAGAGGGAGACCCAGTACTTC.